The next 8 T cell receptor beta chains were all read from a single sample in a study of cytomegalovirus exposure and HLA in healthy donors. PCR involved 60 Vbeta and 13 Jbeta primers. Profiled with immunoSEQ multiplex PCR; TCRdb holds only in-frame clones, not every one. The data show some 130,000 clones, 66% seen once. Input material: PBMCs. The receptor set was obtained from a human donor in good health.

The chain carries TRBV7-9 and TRBJ2-1; D might be TRBD2 (6 bases). The germline V and J ends were trimmed by 3 bases and 4 bases, with 16 bases remaining between them. Germline CDR1 and CDR2: SEHNR and FQNEAQ (reference sequence). This CDR3 has 16 amino acids. The CDR3 spells CASSFSSATLYNEQFF. DNA of the CDR3: TGTGCCAGCAGCTTTTCTAGCGCGACCCTTTACAATGAGCAGTTCTTC.

The chain combines TRBV19 with TRBJ2-7; 7 bases match TRBD2. From germline, CDR1 is LNHDA and CDR2 SQIVND (reference sequence). Losses at the gene ends were 3 bases for V and 3 bases for J; bases not matched to a gene: 5. The CDR3 is 14 residues long. Written as DNA, the CDR3 is TGTGCCAGTAGTATCCGGGGGGAGCTCTACGAGCAGTACTTC. This sequence encodes CASSIRGELYEQYF.

The chain uses TRBV2 and TRBJ1-4; D possibly corresponds to TRBD1 (6 bases). Trimming cost V 7 bases and J 7 bases, with 16 bases left between them. Germline assignment: CDR1 SNHLY and CDR2 FYNNEI. The CDR3 covers 14 residues. CDR3 in amino acids: CASKGEGRGEKLFF. DNA for the CDR3: TGTGCCAGCAAGGGGGAGGGAAGAGGTGAAAAACTGTTTTTT. Looking up the rest from reference TRBV2 and TRBJ1-4 gives the full variable domain: EPEVTQTPSHQVTQMGQEVILRCVPISNHLYFYWYRQILGQKVEFLVSFYNNEISEKSEIFDDQFSVERPDGSNFTLKIRSTKLEDSAMYFCASKGEGRGEKLFFGSGTQLSVL.

The chain is built from TRBV7-3 and TRBJ2-2, with TRBD2 identical over 7 bases. With V trimmed by 0 bases and J by 5 bases, 6 bases remained unmatched. The V gene's germline CDR1 is SGHTA and CDR2 FQGTGA. The CDR3 runs 16 residues. The chain's CDR3 is CASSLTVRERTGELFF. The CDR3 DNA reads TGTGCCAGCAGCTTAACGGTGCGGGAGAGGACCGGGGAGCTGTTTTTT.

The CDR3, as DNA: TGCGCCAGCAGCTTGCGCAGGGGCTTGGACTATGGCTACACCTTC. Translation: CASSLRRGLDYGYTF. The chain recombines TRBV5-1 with TRBJ1-2; a weak D match, TRBD1 (6 bases). This CDR3 contains 15 residues. V lost 1 base to trimming and J lost 3 bases, with 13 bases between them. Looked up from germline, CDR1 is SGHRS and CDR2 is YFSETQ.

This clone turned up a few times. This sequence joins TRBV18 and TRBJ2-5, with D uncertain. The germline V gene encodes CDR1 KGHSH and CDR2 LQKENI. This CDR3 comprises 12 residues. The V and J ends lost 5 bases and 0 bases respectively, with 4 bases between them. CDR3 DNA sequence: TGTGCCAGCTCAACGGACCAAGAGACCCAGTACTTC. Its protein product is CASSTDQETQYF.

The count of this clone is one. The chain carries TRBV19 and TRBJ2-1; TRBD2 aligns across 11 bases. The CDR3 is made up of 16 amino acids. CDR1 and CDR2 (germline): LNHDA, SQIVND (reference sequence). Trimming took 1 base from V and 5 from J; bases not matched to a gene: 4. The DNA of the CDR3 is TGTGCCAGTAGTATAGTGGTACTAGCGGGAGACAATGAGCAGTTCTTC. As protein: CASSIVVLAGDNEQFF.

The chain recombines TRBV7-9 with TRBJ1-3; possibly TRBD1 for D (5 bases). Deletions cut 5 bases from V and 1 base from J, with 9 bases between. The CDR3 length is 14 residues. Germline-derived CDR1 and CDR2 are SEHNR and FQNEAQ (reference sequence). CDR3 sequence: CASSPTDSGNTIYF. The CDR3 region has the DNA TGTGCCAGCAGCCCGACAGATTCTGGAAACACCATATATTTT.